The present TCR beta chain was sequenced within a study of blood T cell repertoires in COVID-19 (dated by TCRdb to about 2020). About the investigation overall: Collaborator samples came from the United States, Italy and Spain and covered acute and convalescent phases of COVID-19. The material from the prospective study consisted of cDNA or gDNA derived from T cells, B-cell-depleted T cells, or PBMCs. The dataset comprised deeply sampled blood TCRbeta repertoires from subjects exposed to, actively infected with, or recovered from COVID-19. The repertoires were made available in a free public database intended to serve as a resource for research on the immune response to SARS-CoV-2. The samples were drawn from the first 160 participants of the ongoing ImmuneRACE study and from 950 to 1,500 subjects provided by 6 global collaborators. Nearly every sample came with metadata listing a de-identified subject ID, COVID-19 status, age in years and sex. HLA class I and class II types, where available, came from metadata supplied by the sample provider rather than from assay-based typing. Summary of the overall study and its limitations: The quantity of clinical and demographic metadata differed by source and by participant and was supplied without curation.

V is pruned by 0 bases and J by 1 base, leaving 8 bases of the junction without a gene match. The CDR3 measures 18 amino acids from cysteine to phenylalanine. Only the CDR3 DNA stays, 54 bases, in frame from base 1. The germline V gene (reference sequence) sets CDR1 to SGHNT and CDR2 to YYREEE. Participants in the prospective study were aged roughly 18 to 95 years, lived in some 24 United States geographic areas, and enrolled through a virtual design. In the prospective study, cohorts were assigned on the basis of participant-reported clinical history obtained from a screening survey and a study questionnaire. Exposed participants had been in contact with someone with a PCR-confirmed or clinician-diagnosed COVID-19 case within 2 weeks of study entry. In the prospective study, mobile phlebotomists collected whole blood, serum and a nasopharyngeal or oropharyngeal swab from each participant. Additional blood draws and questionnaires over an approximately 2-month period could optionally be provided by prospective study participants. Blood samples from the prospective study were shipped frozen or at room temperature prior to DNA extraction.

Ten or more counts support this clone. This clone's antigen is unknown. No base quality values were provided; no much bigger clone lies one nucleotide off. The immunoSEQ Assay, a bias-controlled multiplex PCR, was used to amplify TCRbeta CDR3 regions from genomic DNA. Per the authors' processing: The number of nucleated cells in each sample was estimated by amplification of reference gene primers within the assay. To quantify the absolute abundance of each unique TCRbeta CDR3 rearrangement, sequence reads were collapsed and filtered. Productive Simpson clonality was computed per sample as the square root of Simpson's diversity index over productive rearrangements. Not all clones reach the TCRdb copy of this immuneACCESS table, which keeps in-frame sequences only. Checked studies attribute under half of the gap to unresolved V genes and leave the rest unexplained. D and trimming come from the DNA, and the V and J calls and clone size come from that table. This sample is represented by 120,000 to 150,000 clones; around 80% of them were singletons. The top ten clonotypes cover 1.5% to 2% of the sample.

The sample consisted of PBMCs or T cells enriched from blood (not recorded which). The chain couples TRBV5-4 to TRBJ2-7; TRBD2 fits 12 bases in the junction. This clonotype was obtained from a woman in her late teens or twenties who had been exposed to COVID-19. DNA sequence: TGTGCCAGCAGCTTGGATCCTAGCGGGAGGGCCATATCCTACGAGCAGTACTTC. This codes for CASSLDPSGRAISYEQYF.